Listed below are T cell receptor beta chains from one sample, sequenced in a study of blood T cell repertoires in COVID-19. Data came from immunoSEQ multiplex PCR; TCRdb stores just in-frame clones and leaves some out. The sample holds about 70,000 clones, 90% seen once. Sequencing used peripheral blood. Receptors originate from a man aged 50-59 years with acute or convalescent COVID-19. The CDR3 runs from the conserved cysteine through the conserved F or W. D genes are given only for firm matches. Clone size is stated in some rows and not others, as once, few, many or a class when expanded.

V	D	J	size	CDR3	DNA
TRBV9	-	TRBJ2-3	-	CASSVEEITDTQYF	TGTGCCAGCAGCGTAGAGGAGATCACAGATACGCAGTATTTT
TRBV3-1/TRBV3-2	TRBD1	TRBJ2-4	once	CASSKGQGARTIQYF	TGTGCCAGCAGCAAGGGACAGGGGGCCCGCACCATTCAGTACTTC
TRBV19	-	TRBJ1-4	-	CASTRVFGATNEKLFF	TGTGCCAGTACCCGGGTCTTCGGGGCAACTAATGAAAAACTGTTTTTT
TRBV6-5	-	TRBJ1-2	-	CASPKGGGDRGYTF	TGTGCCAGCCCCAAAGGGGGGGGAGATAGAGGCTACACCTTC
TRBV7-7	-	TRBJ1-5	-	CASSLALGSPQHF	TGTGCTAGCAGCTTAGCGCTAGGTTCGCCCCAGCATTTT
TRBV6-2/TRBV6-3	-	TRBJ2-3	once	CASSYQGSQYF	TGTGCCAGCAGTTATCAGGGGTCGCAGTATTTT
TRBV5-1	-	TRBJ2-1	-	CASSLDSNYNEQFF	TGCGCCAGCAGCTTGGACTCAAACTACAATGAGCAGTTCTTC
TRBV11-2	-	TRBJ2-2	-	CASSQSYRRNTGELFF	TGTGCCAGCAGCCAATCATACAGGAGGAACACCGGGGAGCTGTTTTTT
TRBV3-1/TRBV3-2	-	TRBJ2-2	-	CASSQALGGRMDGELFF	TGTGCCAGCAGCCAGGCCTTGGGGGGGCGTATGGACGGGGAGCTGTTTTTT
TRBV12-3/TRBV12-4	-	TRBJ1-1	once	CASSLVREAFF	TGTGCCAGCAGTTTAGTCAGAGAAGCTTTCTTT
TRBV5-1	-	TRBJ2-7	-	CASSLQGTYEQYF	TGCGCCAGCAGCTTGCAGGGGACCTACGAGCAGTACTTC
TRBV7-2	TRBD2	TRBJ2-5	-	CASSLASSGGGETQYF	TGTGCCAGCAGCTTAGCGTCTAGCGGGGGAGGGGAGACCCAGTACTTC
TRBV27	TRBD1	TRBJ1-5	-	CASSRQGGNQPQHF	TGTGCCAGCAGCCGACAGGGTGGTAATCAGCCCCAGCATTTT
TRBV9	-	TRBJ2-2	-	CASSVELRPLPGELFF	TGTGCCAGCAGCGTAGAACTCAGGCCCCTACCCGGGGAGCTGTTTTTT
TRBV18	TRBD1	TRBJ1-2	-	CASSPGQGVGYTF	TGTGCCAGCTCACCGGGACAGGGTGTTGGCTACACCTTC
TRBV12-3/TRBV12-4	TRBD1	TRBJ1-2	-	CASYRGPGYGYTF	TGTGCCAGCTACAGGGGGCCCGGCTATGGCTACACCTTC
TRBV21-1	-	TRBJ1-1	-	CARVPRGVRVTEAFF	TGTGCCAGGGTACCCAGGGGGGTAAGGGTCACTGAAGCTTTCTTT
TRBV6-2/TRBV6-3	TRBD2	TRBJ2-5	-	CASSYGGVEETQYF	TGTGCCAGCAGTTACGGGGGGGTTGAAGAGACCCAGTACTTC
TRBV7-2	-	TRBJ2-5	-	CASSLDLVWTQYF	TGTGCCAGCAGCTTAGACTTGGTGTGGACCCAGTACTTC
TRBV5-1	TRBD2	TRBJ2-7	once	CASSFLLAGGPLNSYEQYF	TGCGCCAGCAGCTTTTTACTAGCGGGAGGGCCGCTTAACTCCTACGAGCAGTACTTC
TRBV2	-	TRBJ1-2	-	CASSEMTITYGYTF	TGTGCCAGCAGTGAAATGACAATAACATATGGCTACACCTTC
TRBV16	TRBD1	TRBJ1-1	-	CASSQGDRNLNTEAFF	TGTGCCAGCAGCCAAGGGGACAGGAATCTGAACACTGAAGCTTTCTTT
TRBV21-1	-	TRBJ1-5	-	CASSKDRYSNQPQHF	TGTGCCAGCAGCAAAGACAGATATAGCAATCAGCCCCAGCATTTT
TRBV15	TRBD1	TRBJ2-1	-	CATSGWDSFGNEQFF	TGTGCCACCAGCGGCTGGGACAGCTTCGGCAATGAGCAGTTCTTC
TRBV30	TRBD1	TRBJ2-5	-	CAWGAGTAETQYF	TGTGCCTGGGGGGCCGGGACAGCGGAGACCCAGTACTTC
TRBV28	-	TRBJ2-2	-	CASVFQNTGELFF	TGTGCCAGCGTTTTCCAAAACACCGGGGAGCTGTTTTTT